Below are 15 T cell receptor beta chains sequenced from a single sample in a study of OX40 agonist ivuxolimab in advanced cancers. Assay used: immunoSEQ multiplex PCR; TCRdb lists only in-frame clones, some missing. The sample shows about 53,000 clones, 80% to 85% of them seen only once. The input for sequencing was CD4+ or CD8+ T cells sorted from blood, taken in a trial of the OX40 agonist ivuxolimab. The receptors were gathered from an adult with an advanced solid tumor such as melanoma, head and neck, liver or kidney cancer.

The chain is built from TRBV6-1 and TRBJ1-3; D may be TRBD1 (6 bases). CDR3 length equals 13 residues. The germline V and J ends were trimmed by 6 bases and 3 bases, with 9 bases remaining between them. CDR1 and CDR2 (germline): MNHNS, SASEGT. The CDR3 protein is CASRAGDGNTIYF. The CDR3 DNA reads TGTGCCAGCAGAGCAGGGGATGGAAACACCATATATTTT.

The gene calls are TRBV19 and TRBJ1-2; D might be TRBD1 (6 bases). The V gene lost 3 bases and the J gene lost 0 bases, with 14 bases spanning the gap. The CDR3 length is 16 residues. In germline, CDR1 is LNHDA, CDR2 SQIVND (reference sequence). The DNA for the CDR3 is TGTGCCAGTAGTATCAAGGGACACCAAACTAACTATGGCTACACCTTC. Residues: CASSIKGHQTNYGYTF.

A single count supports this clone. V and J are TRBV29-1 and TRBJ2-3; perhaps TRBD2 as D (5 bases). This CDR3 has 14 amino acids. Germline CDR1 SQVTM, CDR2 ANQGSEA. The CDR3 reads CSQSRLASTDTQYF. The CDR3, as DNA: TGCAGTCAATCCCGCCTAGCCAGCACAGATACGCAGTATTTT.

The chain couples TRBV10-1 to TRBJ2-1; TRBD2 might be the D (7 bases). The germline CDR1 and CDR2 sequences are WNHNN and SYGVQD (reference sequence). CDR3 length equals 15 residues. V was shortened by 6 bases and J by 5 bases, with 17 bases between the two germline ends. The CDR3 DNA sequence: TGCGCCAGCAGGCCCGGGGGGAAGGGGGACAATGAGCAGTTCTTC. As protein: CASRPGGKGDNEQFF.

V and J are TRBV2 and TRBJ2-3; 7 bases are a match to TRBD2. Germline CDR1 reads SNHLY; CDR2 reads FYNNEI. V dropped 3 bases and J dropped 0; count of bases not matched to a gene: 3. The CDR3 extends over 15 amino acids. The chain's CDR3 is CASSEAGDSTDTQYF. CDR3 in DNA: TGTGCCAGCAGTGAGGCGGGAGATAGCACAGATACGCAGTATTTT.

The chain has TRBV2 and TRBJ2-3; D is unclear. V lost 1 base to trimming and J lost 3 bases, with 11 bases between them. The CDR3 consists of 15 residues. Germline V lookup: CDR1 SNHLY, CDR2 FYNNEI. Here the CDR3 DNA reads TGTGCCAGCAGTGAAGGACTTTCCGAGACAGATACGCAGTATTTT. Translating gives CASSEGLSETDTQYF.

The rearrangement links TRBV11-3 to TRBJ2-7; D is perhaps TRBD1 or TRBD2 (5 bases each). Trimming stripped 0 bases from V and 9 bases from J, with 21 bases between. This CDR3 has 16 residues. From germline, CDR1 is SGHNT and CDR2 YENEEA. The CDR3 loop reads CASSLEGRDPIKVQYF. The DNA of the CDR3 is TGTGCCAGCAGCTTAGAGGGACGGGACCCGATTAAAGTGCAGTACTTC.

The J gene is TRBJ1-3, the V gene TRBV16, with 8 nucleotides matching TRBD1. CDR3 size: 15 residues. Germline V CDR1 and CDR2: KGHSY, FQNENV. With V trimmed by 6 bases and J by 2 bases, 6 bases remained unmatched. CDR3: CASSPLTGAGNTIYF. CDR3 DNA: TGTGCCAGCAGTCCCTTGACAGGGGCTGGAAACACCATATATTTT.

The chain has TRBV5-4 and TRBJ1-1; 8 bases align to TRBD1. Trimming at V came to 4 bases and at J to 0 bases, leaving 2 bases not matched to a gene. This CDR3 spans 14 amino acids. Germline V gene sequence: CDR1 SGHNT, CDR2 YYREEE (reference sequence). Written as DNA, the CDR3 is TGTGCCAGCAGCGGGACAGGAGTGAACACTGAAGCTTTCTTT. It specifies CASSGTGVNTEAFF.

This rearrangement joins TRBV5-1 to TRBJ1-1; 12 nucleotides align to TRBD1. The junction had 10 bases not matched to a gene; V was cut back by 2 bases and J by 5 bases. CDR1 is SGHRS, CDR2 YFSETQ, per germline. The CDR3 has 17 amino acids. CDR3 region: CASSLWGQGAGMTEAFF. CDR3 nucleotide sequence: TGCGCCAGCAGCTTATGGGGACAGGGGGCCGGAATGACTGAAGCTTTCTTT.

The rearrangement links TRBV7-2 to TRBJ2-2; the match to TRBD2 covers 13 bases. V lost 3 bases to trimming and J lost 7 bases; unmatched junction nucleotides: 5. The length of the CDR3 is 16 residues. The V gene's germline CDR1 is SGHTA and CDR2 FQGNSA. CDR3 DNA: TGTGCCAGCAGCTTGGGACTAGCGGGATTGGGCGGGGAGCTGTTTTTT. It codes for CASSLGLAGLGGELFF.

This clone was recorded once. The gene calls are TRBV6-5 and TRBJ1-2, with D hard to call. The CDR3 is 12 residues long. Trimming removed 4 bases from V and 4 bases from J, with 7 bases in between. Germline CDR1 MNHEY, CDR2 SVGAGI. CDR3 amino acids: CASSLYSYGYTF. The DNA for the CDR3 is TGTGCCAGCAGTTTATACAGCTATGGCTACACCTTC.

The gene calls are TRBV7-8 and TRBJ2-5; D may be TRBD1 or TRBD2 (6 bases each). The V end lost 5 bases, the J end lost 4 bases, and 20 bases lay between the germline ends. CDR3 size: 16 residues. CDR1 SGHVS and CDR2 FQNEAQ come from the germline V gene. CDR3 sequence (DNA): TGTGCCAGCAGCCCCGAGGGGGGCCGATCAGGAGAGACCCAGTACTTC. Translating it yields CASSPEGGRSGETQYF.

The chain carries TRBV15 and TRBJ2-5; perhaps TRBD2 as D (6 bases). In germline, CDR1 is LNHNV, CDR2 YYDKDF (reference sequence). CDR3 size: 14 residues. V lost 1 base and J 3 bases, leaving 9 bases between the germline ends. The CDR3 loop reads CATSRAGTEETQYF. The CDR3 DNA is TGTGCCACCAGCAGAGCCGGGACTGAAGAGACCCAGTACTTC.

This chain joins TRBV19 and TRBJ1-2; TRBD1 matches at 7 bases. Germline loops: CDR1 LNHDA, CDR2 SQIVND (reference sequence). The V and J ends lost 7 bases and 2 bases, in that order; junction bases with no gene match: 13. The CDR3 length is 16 residues. CDR3 in DNA: TGTGCCAGTATTGAATCCGGGACAGTGAAGAACTATGGCTACACCTTC. It translates to CASIESGTVKNYGYTF.